This T cell receptor beta chain was recovered during a study of cytomegalovirus exposure and HLA in healthy donors (dated by TCRdb to the late 2010s). Regarding the study in general: According to a later analysis, the roughly 130 validation repertoires were produced on the same platform as the 666 repertoires of the first cohort. The study combined high-throughput TCR immunosequencing, statistical association of individual TCRs with disease status, and machine learning to predict cytomegalovirus infection status. In addition to the first cohort of 650 to 800 subjects, a separate validation cohort of about 120 different subjects was used. The study aimed to test whether cataloging public T cell receptors could reveal signatures of past pathogen exposure.

Overall study results and their limits: In vitro tests confirmed that a few of the cytomegalovirus-associated TCR beta chains recognize cytomegalovirus antigens. It was suggested by the authors that the approach could potentially be generalized to other disease states and immunological phenotypes. Across donors, most TCR sequences were observed very rarely, whereas some public TCRs were present in many individuals. The study gave a list of roughly 150 TCR beta chains associated with cytomegalovirus. Subsequent analysis determined that TCRs grouped into clusters in the first cohort also showed a tendency toward co-occurrence across the approximately 120 validation repertoires, and about 93% of cluster scores exceeded 0. All 130 or so repertoires were used to score co-occurrence in the validation cohort in a later analysis, because that analysis had no HLA typing for the cohort. Cytomegalovirus status was reported to be diagnosed by the classifier with high specificity and sensitivity in both the original and validation cohorts.

Including the terminal cysteine and phenylalanine, the CDR3 comprises 14 residues. Only CDR3 DNA is held: 42 bases, read in frame from base 1. The germline V and J ends show losses of 4 bases and 6 bases respectively, and no gene match explains 7 bases of the junction. The germline V gene (reference sequence) provides CDR1 LNHDA and CDR2 SQIVND. This clone was found a few times. No cognate antigen has been identified for it. No base qualities exist here, and no much larger clone lies one base off it. The donors were included in the validation cohort of 120 subjects, a group kept apart from the roughly 690-subject first cohort. The receptor library was made with the immunoSEQ multiplex PCR assay. The paper's data handling went like this. To diagnose cytomegalovirus status from the catalog of TCR beta chain sequences, a statistical classification framework was built. This is the immuneACCESS table as TCRdb keeps it, with only in-frame sequences that have V and J called. A part of the clones is gone; compared with another copy, unresolved V genes explain less than half, and the rest is unexplained. That table furnishes V, J and clone size, whereas the DNA furnished D and trimming. This sample gives 250,000 to 300,000 clones in total; around 91% of them show up just once. Jointly, the top ten make up more than 0.35% of the sample.

Here the chain combines TRBV19 and TRBJ2-7; the central 9 bases match TRBD1. The sequencing input was PBMCs. The clonotype originates from a woman between 18 and 29 years old in good health and CMV-seronegative. The nucleotide sequence is given as TGTGCCAGTAGTACCCGGGACAGGGCCAGCGAGCAGTACTTC. Translated, it gives CASSTRDRASEQYF.